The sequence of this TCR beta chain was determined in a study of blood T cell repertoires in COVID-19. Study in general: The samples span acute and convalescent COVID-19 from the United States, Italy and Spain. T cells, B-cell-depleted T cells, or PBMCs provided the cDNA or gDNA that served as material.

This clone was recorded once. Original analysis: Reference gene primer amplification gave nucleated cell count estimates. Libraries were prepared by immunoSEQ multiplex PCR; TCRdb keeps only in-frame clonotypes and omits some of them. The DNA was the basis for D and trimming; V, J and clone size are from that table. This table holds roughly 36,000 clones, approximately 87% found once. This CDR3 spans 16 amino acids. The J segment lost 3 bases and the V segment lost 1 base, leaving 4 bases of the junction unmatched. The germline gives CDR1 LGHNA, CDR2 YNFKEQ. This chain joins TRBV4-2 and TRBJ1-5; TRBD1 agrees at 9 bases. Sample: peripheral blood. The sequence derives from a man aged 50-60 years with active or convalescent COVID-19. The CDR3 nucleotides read TGTGCCAGCAGCCAAGGGGACAGGGTGATCAATCAGCCCCAGCATTTT. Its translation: CASSQGDRVINQPQHF.